This T cell receptor beta chain was retrieved from a study of T cell responses to AZD1222 COVID-19 vaccine. Findings and limits, study-wide: No day 14 peak samples; only post-peak repertoires were characterized. Vaccination with two AZD1222 doses was followed by a rise in Spike-specific TCR breadth and depth. There were mostly white British donors and more females than males, and clonal diversity was possibly underestimated.

Germline values: CDR1 SGHRS, CDR2 YFSETQ. V was shortened by 0 bases and J by 1 base, with 8 bases between the two germline ends. The CDR3 extends over 15 amino acids. About this clone: Its antigen is unknown.

This table comes from immunoSEQ multiplex PCR, and its TCRdb copy is limited to in-frame clones, with some not included. This sample has 75,000 to 80,000 clones, with roughly 90% found just once. Material: peripheral blood, obtained 28 days after the second AZD1222 dose. The chain is built from TRBV5-1 and TRBJ2-1; D gene unclear. The source of this sequence is an adult who received the AZD1222 COVID-19 vaccine. CDR3 residues: CASSLDGGSYNEQFF. DNA of the CDR3: TGCGCCAGCAGCTTGGACGGTGGGTCCTACAATGAGCAGTTCTTC.